These T cell receptor beta chains were read from a single sample in a study of blood T cell repertoires in COVID-19. Assay used: immunoSEQ multiplex PCR; TCRdb lists only in-frame clones, some missing. Found here are more than 110,000 clones, less than 85% of them singletons; the top ten hold under 9.5%. Sample: peripheral blood. Receptors originate from a woman at least 80 years old in a cohort sampled during active or convalescent COVID-19. Both conserved end residues are part of each CDR3. A D gene is named only where the DNA matches it firmly.

J gene | D gene | V gene | CDR3 protein
TRBJ2-3 | - | TRBV25-1 | CASSEYTGTDTQYF
TRBJ1-3 | - | TRBV5-1 | CASSEGSGNTIYF
TRBJ2-3 | TRBD1 | TRBV4-3 | CASSQGDRDSDTQYF
TRBJ1-3 | TRBD1 | TRBV19 | CASSTRDRRSGNTIYF
TRBJ2-3 | TRBD2 | TRBV6-6 | CASSYYGTSGEDTQYF
TRBJ2-2 | TRBD1 | TRBV19 | CATSGQTNTGELFF
TRBJ1-4 | - | TRBV7-9 | CASSLEEGLEKLFF
TRBJ1-1 | - | TRBV7-9 | CASSLAARGNTEAFF
TRBJ2-5 | - | TRBV27 | CASSLNRHGSFNLFLLLGETQYF
TRBJ2-3 | - | TRBV14 | CASSQGIGGSTDTQYF
TRBJ2-2 | TRBD1 | TRBV5-8 | CASSLGQTITGELFF
TRBJ1-1 | - | TRBV18 | CASSRGRVESGTEAFF
TRBJ2-3 | - | TRBV5-4 | CASSLVRGPADTQYF
TRBJ1-2 | - | TRBV7-3 | CASSLMGTNNYGYTF
TRBJ2-2 | TRBD1 | TRBV5-1 | CASILDRGIGGELFF
TRBJ2-1 | TRBD2 | TRBV5-5 | CASSLRLAPNEQFF
TRBJ1-1 | - | TRBV6-5 | CASSYQGKTEAFF
TRBJ2-5 | TRBD1 | TRBV2 | CASSGTGVETQYF